The rows below give T cell receptor beta chains drawn from one sample of a study of CD8 T cells in Susac syndrome. TCRdb analysed the immunoSEQ multiplex PCR reads with MiXCR anew, one entry per CDR3 protein. Among around 140,000 distinct CDR3 sequences listed, 95% were seen once. The sample was CD4+ T cells from PBMCs. These receptors were taken from a human donor with Susac syndrome. The CDR3 runs from the conserved cysteine through the conserved F or W. D genes are given only for firm matches. Only part of the rows carry a size: once, few, many, or a class if the clone is expanded.

>.|.|TRBV29-1|TRBJ1-2
CSVAGHSNYGYTF
TGCAGCGTAGCGGGACATTCTAACTATGGCTACACCTTC
>.|.|TRBV29-1|TRBJ2-7
CSVGVGTPNEQYF
TGCAGCGTTGGGGTGGGGACGCCTAACGAGCAGTACTTC
>once|.|TRBV2|TRBJ2-6
CASRQDSGANVLTF
TGTGCCAGCCGACAGGACTCTGGGGCCAACGTCCTGACTTTC
>.|.|TRBV5-4|TRBJ2-7
CASSLAPRGDSYEQYF
TGTGCCAGCAGCTTGGCCCCCAGGGGGGACTCCTACGAGCAGTACTTC
>.|TRBD2|TRBV4-1|TRBJ2-1
CASSRTSGSSYNEQFF
TGCGCCAGCAGCCGTACTAGCGGGAGCTCCTACAATGAGCAGTTCTTC
>.|.|TRBV5-1|TRBJ1-5
CASSLAGRVEQPQHF
TGCGCCAGCAGCTTGGCAGGGAGGGTCGAACAGCCCCAGCATTTT
>.|.|TRBV4-3|TRBJ1-3
CASSQEAGTSGNTIYF
TGCGCCAGCAGCCAAGAAGCGGGTACCTCTGGAAACACCATATATTTT
>.|.|TRBV5-1|TRBJ2-1
CASSLGGTTNNEQFF
TGCGCCAGCAGCTTGGGGGGCACAACTAACAATGAGCAGTTCTTC
>.|TRBD2|TRBV12-3/TRBV12-4|TRBJ2-7
CASSRTSGGGSYEQYF
TGTGCCAGCAGCCGGACTAGCGGAGGGGGCTCCTACGAGCAGTACTTC
>.|.|TRBV10-3|TRBJ1-5
CAISDGHGNQPQHF
TGTGCCATCAGCGATGGACACGGCAATCAGCCCCAGCATTTT
>.|TRBD2|TRBV20-1|TRBJ2-1
CSARGLAGRNEQFF
TGCAGTGCAAGAGGACTAGCGGGACGAAATGAGCAGTTCTTC
>.|.|TRBV7-2|TRBJ2-5
CASSLNSGELQETQYF
TGTGCCAGCAGCTTGAATTCGGGGGAACTCCAAGAGACCCAGTACTTC
>.|.|TRBV19|TRBJ2-5
CANGRRETQYF
TGTGCCAACGGCCGACGGGAGACCCAGTACTTC
>.|.|TRBV20-1|TRBJ1-5
CSARWLGPQHF
TGCAGTGCTAGGTGGCTCGGGCCCCAGCATTTT
>.|TRBD2|TRBV5-1|TRBJ2-3
CASGKQAGASTDTQYF
TGCGCCAGTGGTAAGCAAGCGGGGGCCAGCACAGATACGCAGTATTTT
>.|.|TRBV20-1|TRBJ2-7
CSARDLDPYEQYF
TGCAGTGCTAGAGATCTAGACCCCTACGAGCAGTACTTC
>.|.|TRBV2|TRBJ2-7
CASSEESRLRQYF
TGTGCCAGCAGTGAAGAGTCGCGCCTTCGGCAGTACTTC
>.|.|TRBV29-1|TRBJ1-1
CSVEATAEAFF
TGCAGCGTTGAAGCGACAGCTGAAGCTTTCTTT
>.|TRBD1|TRBV20-1|TRBJ2-1
CSGATGSYNEQFF
TGCAGTGGAGCGACAGGGTCCTACAATGAGCAGTTCTTC
>.|.|TRBV12-3/TRBV12-4|TRBJ2-5
CASSKVEETQYF
TGTGCCAGCAGTAAGGTTGAAGAGACCCAGTACTTC
>.|TRBD1|TRBV29-1|TRBJ2-3
CSAEDRVTDTQYF
TGCAGCGCCGAGGACAGGGTCACAGATACGCAGTATTTT